The entry that follows covers one T cell receptor beta chain sequence. Trimming took 1 base from V and 8 from J, leaving 11 bases between them. CDR3 length: 13 residues. CDR1 LGHDT and CDR2 YNNKEL come from the germline V gene (reference sequence). The entry originates in a study of blood T cell repertoires in COVID-19. In the original workflow: The authors estimated nucleated cell counts from reference gene primer amplification. Method: immunoSEQ multiplex PCR; TCRdb's copy keeps in-frame clones and lacks some. That table is the source of V, J and clone size, and D and trimming were worked out from the DNA. Of about 300,000 clones listed, 70% to 90% are singletons.

The TCR sequence derives from a woman aged 25 to 45 who had recovered from COVID-19. The rearrangement links TRBV3-1 (or the pseudogene TRBV3-2) to TRBJ1-2, with D uncertain. The sequenced material came from peripheral blood. The CDR3 DNA reads as TGTGCCAGCAGCCAAGTCGGAGGGTTAGGCTACACCTTC. Translation: CASSQVGGLGYTF.